Given below is one TCR beta chain in context. This CDR3 region has 15 residues. Sequencing used immunoSEQ multiplex PCR; TCRdb keeps in-frame clones, though not all of them. The sample has roughly 5,700 clones, 84% seen once. The data were taken from a study of chemoradiotherapy in HPV16-positive cancers. The sequenced sample was tumor tissue, obtained from a patient who underwent chemoradiotherapy. This clonotype was sampled from a human donor with HPV-associated anogenital cancer. This chain connects TRBV21-1 to TRBJ2-6; the D segment call TRBD1 is taken from the table without a DNA check. TRBV21-1 is a pseudogene segment. In DNA, the CDR3 is TGTGCCAGCACCTCAGGGGGCCTTTTGGCCAACGTCCTGACTTTC. Protein sequence: CASTSGGLLANVLTF.